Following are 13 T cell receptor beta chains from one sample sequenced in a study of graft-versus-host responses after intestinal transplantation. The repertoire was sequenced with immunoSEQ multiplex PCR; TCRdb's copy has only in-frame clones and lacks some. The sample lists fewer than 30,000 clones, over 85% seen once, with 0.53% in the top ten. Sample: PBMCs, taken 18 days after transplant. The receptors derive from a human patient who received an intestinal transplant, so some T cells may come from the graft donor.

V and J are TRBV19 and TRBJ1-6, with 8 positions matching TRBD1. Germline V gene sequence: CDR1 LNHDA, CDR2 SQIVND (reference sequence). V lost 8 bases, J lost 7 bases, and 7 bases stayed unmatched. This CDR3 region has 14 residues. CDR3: CASSDRGLNSPLHF. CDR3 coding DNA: TGTGCCAGTTCAGACAGGGGTCTCAATTCACCCCTCCACTTT.

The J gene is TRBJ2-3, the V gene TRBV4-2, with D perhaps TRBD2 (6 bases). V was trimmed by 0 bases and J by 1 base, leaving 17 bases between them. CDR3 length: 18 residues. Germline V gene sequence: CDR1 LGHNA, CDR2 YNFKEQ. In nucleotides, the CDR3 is TGTGCCAGCAGCCAAGATATGTATGGGGACTTTGGCACAGATACGCAGTATTTT. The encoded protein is CASSQDMYGDFGTDTQYF.

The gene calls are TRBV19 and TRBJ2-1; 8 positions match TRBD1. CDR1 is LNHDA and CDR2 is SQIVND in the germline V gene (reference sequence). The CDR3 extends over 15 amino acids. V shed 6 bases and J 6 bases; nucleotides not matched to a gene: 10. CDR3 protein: CASSLDRGLVNEQFF. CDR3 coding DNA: TGTGCCAGTAGCCTCGACAGGGGATTAGTCAATGAGCAGTTCTTC.

CDR3 in amino acids: CASSPVAARGYTF. The CDR3 bases are TGTGCCAGCAGCCCAGTGGCGGCGCGTGGCTACACCTTC. The J gene is TRBJ1-2, the V gene TRBV7-8; D is ambiguous. Germline V CDR1 and CDR2: SGHVS, FQNEAQ. This CDR3 region has 13 residues. The V end was cut by 5 bases, the J end by 7 bases, with 14 bases between.

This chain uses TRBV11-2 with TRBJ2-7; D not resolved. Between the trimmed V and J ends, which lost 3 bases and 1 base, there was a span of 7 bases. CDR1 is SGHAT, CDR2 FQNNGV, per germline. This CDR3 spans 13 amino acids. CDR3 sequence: CASSFRPSYEQYF. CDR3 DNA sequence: TGTGCCAGCAGCTTCCGGCCGTCCTACGAGCAGTACTTC. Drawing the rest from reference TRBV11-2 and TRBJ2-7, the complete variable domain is EAGVAQSPRYKIIEKRQSVAFWCNPISGHATLYWYQQILGQGPKLLIQFQNNGVVDDSQLPKDRFSAERLKGVDSTLKIQPAKLEDSAVYLCASSFRPSYEQYFGPGTRLTVT.

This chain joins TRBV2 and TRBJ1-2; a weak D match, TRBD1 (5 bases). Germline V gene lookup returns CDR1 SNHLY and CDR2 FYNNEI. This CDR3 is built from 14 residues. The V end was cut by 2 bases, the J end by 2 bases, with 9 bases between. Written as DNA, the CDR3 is TGTGCCAGCAGTGAATTAGGGGTGAACTATGGCTACACCTTC. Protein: CASSELGVNYGYTF.

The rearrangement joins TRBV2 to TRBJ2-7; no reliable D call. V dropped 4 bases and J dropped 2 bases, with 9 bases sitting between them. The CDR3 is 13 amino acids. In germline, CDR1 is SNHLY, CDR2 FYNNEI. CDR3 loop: CASSAWYTYEQYF. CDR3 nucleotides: TGTGCCAGCAGTGCTTGGTACACCTACGAGCAGTACTTC.

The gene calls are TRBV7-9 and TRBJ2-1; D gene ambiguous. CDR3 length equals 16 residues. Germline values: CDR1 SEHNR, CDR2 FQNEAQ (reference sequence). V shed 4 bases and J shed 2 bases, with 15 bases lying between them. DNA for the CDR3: TGTGCCAGCAGCTCCAAGGTAGCAGGCACCTACAATGAGCAGTTCTTC. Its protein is CASSSKVAGTYNEQFF.

The CDR3 spells CASSSRDSPLHF. Written as DNA, the CDR3 is TGTGCCAGCAGTTCCAGAGATTCACCCCTCCACTTT. The chain employs TRBV11-2 and TRBJ1-6, with unresolved D. This CDR3 has 12 amino acids. Trimming cost V 6 bases and J 8 bases, with 8 bases left between them. CDR1 and CDR2 (germline): SGHAT, FQNNGV.

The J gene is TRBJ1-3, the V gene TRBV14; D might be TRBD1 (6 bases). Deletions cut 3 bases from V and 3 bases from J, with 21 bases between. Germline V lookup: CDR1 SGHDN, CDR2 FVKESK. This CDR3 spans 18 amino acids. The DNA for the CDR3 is TGTGCCAGCAGCCATCCCACTACCAGGGGTTACTTTGGAAACACCATATATTTT. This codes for CASSHPTTRGYFGNTIYF.

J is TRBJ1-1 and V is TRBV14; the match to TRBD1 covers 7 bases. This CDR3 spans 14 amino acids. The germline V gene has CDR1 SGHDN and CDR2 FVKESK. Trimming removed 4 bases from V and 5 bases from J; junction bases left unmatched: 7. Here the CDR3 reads CASSRVGGGTEAFF. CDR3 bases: TGTGCCAGCAGCCGAGTAGGGGGCGGAACTGAAGCTTTCTTT.

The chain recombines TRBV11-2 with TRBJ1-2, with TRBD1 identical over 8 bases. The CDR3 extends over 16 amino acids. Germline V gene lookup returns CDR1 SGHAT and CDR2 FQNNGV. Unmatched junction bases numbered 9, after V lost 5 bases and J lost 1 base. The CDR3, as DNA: TGTGCCAGCAGCATTAAGACAGGGGTAGATAACTATGGCTACACCTTC. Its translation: CASSIKTGVDNYGYTF.

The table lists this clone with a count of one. The chain's CDR3 is CASSYARSNSPLHF. Written as DNA, the CDR3 is TGTGCCAGCAGTTACGCGAGGTCGAATTCACCCCTCCACTTT. The V call is TRBV6-5, the J call TRBJ1-6; unclear D gene. Germline CDR1 and CDR2: MNHEY and SVGAGI. The CDR3 is made up of 14 amino acids. V was pared by 2 bases and J by 7 bases, with 9 bases between.